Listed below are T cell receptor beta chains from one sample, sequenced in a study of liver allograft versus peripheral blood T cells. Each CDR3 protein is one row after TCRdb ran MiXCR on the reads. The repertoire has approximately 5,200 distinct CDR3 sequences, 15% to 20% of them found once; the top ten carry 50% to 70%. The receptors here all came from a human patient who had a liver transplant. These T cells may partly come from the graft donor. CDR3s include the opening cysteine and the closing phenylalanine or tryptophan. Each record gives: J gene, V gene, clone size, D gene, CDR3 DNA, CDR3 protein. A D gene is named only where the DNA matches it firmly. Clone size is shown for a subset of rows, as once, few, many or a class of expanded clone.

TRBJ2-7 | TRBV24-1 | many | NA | TGTGCCACCAGTGATTCTTCAGTAACCGAGCAGTACTTC | CATSDSSVTEQYF
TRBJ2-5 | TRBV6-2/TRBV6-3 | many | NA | TGTGCCAGCAGTTACTTGGCGTTGGGGGAGACCCAGTACTTC | CASSYLALGETQYF
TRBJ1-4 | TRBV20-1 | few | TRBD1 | TGCAGTGCTACCGGCCCCGACAGGGGCGCTAATGAAAAACTGTTTTTT | CSATGPDRGANEKLFF
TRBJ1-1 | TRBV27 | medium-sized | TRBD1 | TGTGCCAGCAGTTTATTCGGGACAGCAAACACTGAAGCTTTCTTT | CASSLFGTANTEAFF
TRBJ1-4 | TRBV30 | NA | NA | TGTGCCCGAGGGACGGATCTAAATGAAAAACTGTTTTTT | CARGTDLNEKLFF
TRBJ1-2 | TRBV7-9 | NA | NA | TGTGCCAGCAGCTTCGGGACTTTCTATGGCTACACCTTC | CASSFGTFYGYTF
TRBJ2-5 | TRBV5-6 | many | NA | TGTGCCAGCAGCTACAGACAGGGAGGGGAGACCCAGTACTTC | CASSYRQGGETQYF
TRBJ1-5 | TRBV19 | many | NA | TGTGCCAGTACCGCGGGACACCCTATCCAGCCCCAGCATTTT | CASTAGHPIQPQHF
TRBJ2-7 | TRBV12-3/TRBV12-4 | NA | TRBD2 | TGTGCCAGCAGGGGAACTAGCGGCCCAATTTACGAGCAGTACTTC | CASRGTSGPIYEQYF
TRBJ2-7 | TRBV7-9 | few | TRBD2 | TGTGCCAGCAGTTCGGCTGATCCGACTAGCGGGGCCAGCTCCTACTACGAGCAGTACTTC | CASSSADPTSGASSYYEQYF
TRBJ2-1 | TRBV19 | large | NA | TGTGCCAGCTCGGAGGGAATTAGGTCCTACAATGAGCAGTTCTTC | CASSEGIRSYNEQFF
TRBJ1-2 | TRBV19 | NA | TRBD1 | TGTGCCAGTAGTCGGGACAGGGTGGAGGACTATGGCTACACCTTC | CASSRDRVEDYGYTF
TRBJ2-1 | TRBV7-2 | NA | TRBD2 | TGTGCCAGCAGCACTAGCGGGAGCATCGTTGAGCAGTTCTTC | CASSTSGSIVEQFF
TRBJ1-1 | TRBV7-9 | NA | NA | TGTGCCAGCAGACTGACTCCGCCGAACACTGAAGCTTTCTTT | CASRLTPPNTEAFF
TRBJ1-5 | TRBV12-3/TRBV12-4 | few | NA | TGTGCCAGCAGTGACCTTGGCAATCAGCCCCAGCATTTT | CASSDLGNQPQHF
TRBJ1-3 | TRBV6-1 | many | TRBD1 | TGTGCCAGCAGTGAACTGGGGACAGATGGAAACACCATATATTTT | CASSELGTDGNTIYF
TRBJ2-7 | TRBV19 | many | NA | TGTGCCAGTAGAGTGGCAGCATCCTGGGACTACGAGCAGTACTTC | CASRVAASWDYEQYF
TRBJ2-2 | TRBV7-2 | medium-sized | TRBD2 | TGTGCCAGCGAAAATAGCGGGATCGTCACCGGGGAGCTGTTTTTT | CASENSGIVTGELFF
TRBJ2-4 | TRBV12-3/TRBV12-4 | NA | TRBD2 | TGTGCCAGCACCTATGGGGGGGTGGGAAACATTCAGTACTTC | CASTYGGVGNIQYF
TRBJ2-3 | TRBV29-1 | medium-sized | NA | TGCAGCGTTAGGGACCTTTACACAGATACGCAGTATTTT | CSVRDLYTDTQYF
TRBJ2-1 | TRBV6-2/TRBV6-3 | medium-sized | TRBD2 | TGTGCCAGCAGTTACTCACTAGCGGCGTCCTACAATGAGCAGTTCTTC | CASSYSLAASYNEQFF
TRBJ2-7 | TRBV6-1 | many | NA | TGTGCCAGCAGCGTCGATAGCGGAAGCGGGTCCTACGAGCAGTACTTC | CASSVDSGSGSYEQYF
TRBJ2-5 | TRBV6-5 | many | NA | TGTGCCAGCAGCCTCGGACTCAGGGGCGGGAGACGCCAAGAGACCCAGTACTTC | CASSLGLRGGRRQETQYF
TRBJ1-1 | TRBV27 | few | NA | TGTGCCAGCAGTTTGGACTGGGGGACTGAAGCTTTCTTT | CASSLDWGTEAFF
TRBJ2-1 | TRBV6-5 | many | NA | TGTGCCAGCAGTTACTCGTCCGGGGACCGTGGGGATGAGCAGTTCTTC | CASSYSSGDRGDEQFF
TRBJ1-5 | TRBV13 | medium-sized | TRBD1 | TGTGCCAGCAGCCTGGGACAGCAGGTCAATCAGCCCCAGCATTTT | CASSLGQQVNQPQHF
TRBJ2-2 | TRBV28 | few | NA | TGTGCCAGCAGTTATCCCGGGGAGCTGTTTTTT | CASSYPGELFF
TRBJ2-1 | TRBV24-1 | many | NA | TGTGCCACCGCCGAGGGGGGCTATGAGCAGTTCTTC | CATAEGGYEQFF
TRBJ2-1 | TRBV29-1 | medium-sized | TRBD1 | TGCAGCGTTGGGGGACAGAATGGTTTCGTTTCGGGTGAGCAGTTCTTC | CSVGGQNGFVSGEQFF
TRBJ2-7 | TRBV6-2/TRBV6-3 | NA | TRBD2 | TGTGCCAGCAGTTATGGACTAGCGGGGTCCTACGAGCAGTACTTC | CASSYGLAGSYEQYF
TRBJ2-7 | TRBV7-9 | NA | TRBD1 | TGTGCCAGCAGCTTACTTGGGACAGGGCCCGAGCAGTACTTC | CASSLLGTGPEQYF
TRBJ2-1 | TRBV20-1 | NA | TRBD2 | TGCAGTGCTAGTAATGGGGGGGCCTACAATGAGCAGTTCTTC | CSASNGGAYNEQFF
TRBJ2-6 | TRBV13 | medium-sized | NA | TGTGCCAGCAGCTTTGGAGGGGCCAACGTCCTGACTTTC | CASSFGGANVLTF
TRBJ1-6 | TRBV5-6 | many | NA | TGTGCCAGCAGCTTGGGTCCAGGGCTAGATTCACCCCTCCACTTT | CASSLGPGLDSPLHF
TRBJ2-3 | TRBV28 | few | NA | TGTGCCAGCAGTCGCTTTGGGGATACGCAGTATTTT | CASSRFGDTQYF
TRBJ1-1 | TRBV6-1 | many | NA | TGTGCCAGCAGTGAACATGGGCCGAACACTGAAGCTTTCTTT | CASSEHGPNTEAFF
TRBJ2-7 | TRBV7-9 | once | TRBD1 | TGTGCCAGCAGCTTAGAATGGGGGACAGAATACTACGAGCAGTACTTC | CASSLEWGTEYYEQYF
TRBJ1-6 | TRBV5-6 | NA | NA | TGTGCCAGCAGCTTGACAAGTCGGTCCTATAATTCACCCCTCCACTTT | CASSLTSRSYNSPLHF
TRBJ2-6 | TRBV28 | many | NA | TGTGCCAGCAGTTTAACAAACTCTGGGGCCAACGTCCTGACTTTC | CASSLTNSGANVLTF
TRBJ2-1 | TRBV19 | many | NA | TGTGCCAGTAGTATCGGCAATGAGCAGTTCTTC | CASSIGNEQFF
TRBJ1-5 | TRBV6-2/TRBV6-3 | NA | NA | TGTGCCAGCAGGTTGGGGGGCAATCAGCCCCAGCATTTT | CASRLGGNQPQHF
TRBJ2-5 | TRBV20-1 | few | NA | TGCAGTGCTAGAGATAACGCACCGGGGGAGACCCAGTACTTC | CSARDNAPGETQYF
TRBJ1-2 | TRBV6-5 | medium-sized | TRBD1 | TGTGCCAGCAGTTACGGAGGGACAGGGCTGAACTATGGCTACACCTTC | CASSYGGTGLNYGYTF
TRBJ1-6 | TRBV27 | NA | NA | TGTGCCAGCAGTTCTGCCTACTATAATTCACCCCTCCACTTT | CASSSAYYNSPLHF
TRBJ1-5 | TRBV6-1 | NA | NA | TGTGCCAGCAGCGCGGAAATCTGGAACGAGCCCCAGCATTTT | CASSAEIWNEPQHF
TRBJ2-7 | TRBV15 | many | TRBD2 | TGTGCCACCGGGGGGGGAGCAAACTACGAGCAGTACTTC | CATGGGANYEQYF
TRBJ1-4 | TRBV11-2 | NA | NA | TGTGCCAGCAGCTTAGGGGAGGAGACGGATGAAAAACTGTTTTTT | CASSLGEETDEKLFF
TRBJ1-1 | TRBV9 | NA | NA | TGTGCCAGCAGCGTTTCGGTGGGATCTGAAGCTTTCTTT | CASSVSVGSEAFF
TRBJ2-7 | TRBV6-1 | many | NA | TGTGCCAGCAGTGAAGGTGGGACCGCGTCCTACGAGCAGTACTTC | CASSEGGTASYEQYF
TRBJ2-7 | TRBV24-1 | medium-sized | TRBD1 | TGTGCCACCAGTGAGTGGGACAGCGCGAACGTCGACGAGCAGTACTTC | CATSEWDSANVDEQYF
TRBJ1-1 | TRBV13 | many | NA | TGTGCCAGCAGCTTAATATCTGAAGCTTTCTTT | CASSLISEAFF
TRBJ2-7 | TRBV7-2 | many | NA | TGTGCCAGCAGCCCTGAAGTAGGGCCCGGCGAGCAGTACTTC | CASSPEVGPGEQYF
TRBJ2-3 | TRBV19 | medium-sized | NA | TGTGCCAGTACTCCCCTTTGGGCGGAGAGCACAGATACGCAGTATTTT | CASTPLWAESTDTQYF
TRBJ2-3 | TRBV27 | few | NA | TGTGCCAGCAGGTCGTTCGACCGCACCCTATGGTATTTT | CASRSFDRTLWYF
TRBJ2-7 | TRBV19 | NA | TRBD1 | TGTGCCAGTAGTATGGCTGGGACAGGGGTCTACGAGCAGTACTTC | CASSMAGTGVYEQYF
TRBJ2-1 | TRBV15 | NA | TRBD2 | TGTGCCACCAGGGGGACTAGGTTAAGCAATGAGCAGTTCTTC | CATRGTRLSNEQFF